This T cell receptor beta chain is from a study of CD8+ T cells in alopecia areata. Turning to the study itself: Tofacitinib continued for 6 to 18 months and was then withheld for 6 months. Study-wide results and caveats: In blood and scalp, many expanded lesional clones persisted during tofacitinib.

Extraction and reverse transcription of RNA yielded cDNA as the sequencing template. Assay: immunoSEQ multiplex PCR; the TCRdb copy retains only in-frame clones and omits some. The sample has 75,000 to 100,000 clones, 70% to 85% seen once. Regarding treatment: oral pan-JAK inhibitor, 5-10 mg twice daily. CDR3 length: 15 residues. The germline gives CDR1 LGHNA, CDR2 YSLEER. The V gene lost 0 bases and the J gene lost 7 bases, with 13 bases spanning the gap. This clone has only one observation. The antigen is undetermined. The sequence was obtained from a human donor with alopecia areata. This sample comprised CD8+ T cells sorted from blood, obtained at approximately week 42, from a patient treated with tofacitinib. The chain recombines TRBV4-3 with TRBJ1-5; the D is unclear. CDR3 loop: CASSQDVGSRQPQHF. In nucleotides, the CDR3 is TGCGCCAGCAGCCAAGACGTTGGCTCGAGGCAGCCCCAGCATTTT.